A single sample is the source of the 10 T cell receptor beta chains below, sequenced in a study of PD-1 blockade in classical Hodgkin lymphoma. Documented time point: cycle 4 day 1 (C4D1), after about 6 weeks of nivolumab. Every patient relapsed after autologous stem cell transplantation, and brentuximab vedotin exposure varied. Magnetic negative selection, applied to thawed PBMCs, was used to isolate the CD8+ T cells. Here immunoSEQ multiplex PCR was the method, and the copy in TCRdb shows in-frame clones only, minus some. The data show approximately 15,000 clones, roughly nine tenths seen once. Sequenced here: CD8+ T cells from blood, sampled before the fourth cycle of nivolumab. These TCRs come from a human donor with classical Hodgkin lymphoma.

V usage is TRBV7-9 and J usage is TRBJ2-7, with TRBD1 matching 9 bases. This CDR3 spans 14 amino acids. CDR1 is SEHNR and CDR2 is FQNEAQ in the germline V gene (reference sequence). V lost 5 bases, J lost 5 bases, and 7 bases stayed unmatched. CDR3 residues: CASSPGQGKDEQYF. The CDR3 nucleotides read TGTGCCAGCAGCCCGGGACAGGGTAAGGACGAGCAGTACTTC.

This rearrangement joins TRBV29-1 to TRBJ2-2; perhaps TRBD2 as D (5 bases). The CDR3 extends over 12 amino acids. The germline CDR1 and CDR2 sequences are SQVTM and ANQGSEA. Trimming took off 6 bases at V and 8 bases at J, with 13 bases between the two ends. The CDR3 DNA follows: TGCAGCGTGCTAGCCCAGACTGGGGAGCTGTTTTTT. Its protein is CSVLAQTGELFF.

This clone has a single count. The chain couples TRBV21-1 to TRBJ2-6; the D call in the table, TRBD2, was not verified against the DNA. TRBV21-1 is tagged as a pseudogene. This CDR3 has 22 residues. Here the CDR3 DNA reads TGTGCCAGCAGCAAAGGGCTAAGCGGGCGGCGGGTTGTTTTCTCTGGGGCCAACGTCCTGACTTTC. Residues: CASSKGLSGRRVVFSGANVLTF.

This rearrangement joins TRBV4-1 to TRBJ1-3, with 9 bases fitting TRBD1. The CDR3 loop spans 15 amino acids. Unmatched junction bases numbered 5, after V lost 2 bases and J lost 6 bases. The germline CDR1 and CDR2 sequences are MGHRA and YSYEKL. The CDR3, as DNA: TGCGCCAGCAGCCAAATACAGGGGGCTAAAAACACCATATATTTT. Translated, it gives CASSQIQGAKNTIYF.

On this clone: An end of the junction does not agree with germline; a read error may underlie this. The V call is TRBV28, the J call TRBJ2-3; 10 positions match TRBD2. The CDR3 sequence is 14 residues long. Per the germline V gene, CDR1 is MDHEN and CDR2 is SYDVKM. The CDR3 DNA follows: TGTGCCAGCAGTTTTGCGCTAGCGGGGGCCCTACTGCGTTTT. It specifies CASSFALAGALLRF.

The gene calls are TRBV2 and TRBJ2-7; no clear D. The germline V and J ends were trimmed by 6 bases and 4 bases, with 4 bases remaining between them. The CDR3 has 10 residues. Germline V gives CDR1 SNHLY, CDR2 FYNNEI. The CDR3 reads CASRGYEQYF. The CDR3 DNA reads TGTGCCAGCAGGGGTTACGAGCAGTACTTC.

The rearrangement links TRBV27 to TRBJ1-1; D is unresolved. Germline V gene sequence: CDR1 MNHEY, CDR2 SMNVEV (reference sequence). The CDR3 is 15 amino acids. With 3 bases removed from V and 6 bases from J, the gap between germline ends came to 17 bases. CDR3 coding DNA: TGTGCCAGCAGTTTGTCTCCTACCGGGATTTCTGAAGCTTTCTTT. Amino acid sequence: CASSLSPTGISEAFF.

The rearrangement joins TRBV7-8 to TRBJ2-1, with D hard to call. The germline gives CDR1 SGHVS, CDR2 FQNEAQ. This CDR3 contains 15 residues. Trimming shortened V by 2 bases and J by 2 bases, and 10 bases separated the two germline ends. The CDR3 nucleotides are TGTGCCAGCAGCTTAATAAACCCTCCCTACAATGAGCAGTTCTTC. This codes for CASSLINPPYNEQFF.

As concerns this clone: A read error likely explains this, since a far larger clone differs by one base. The CDR3 here is CASSLWASGSSYNEQFF. CDR3 in DNA: TGTGCCAGCAGTTTATGGGCTAGCGGGAGTTCCTACAATGAGCAGTTCTTC. V is TRBV7-3 and J is TRBJ2-1, with TRBD2 identical over 10 bases. CDR1 and CDR2 (germline): SGHTA, FQGTGA. The V and J ends lost 6 bases and 1 base, in that order; junction bases with no gene match: 9. The CDR3 length is 17 residues. Supplemented by reference TRBV7-3 and TRBJ2-1, the full variable domain reads GAGVSQTPSNKVTEKGKYVELRCDPISGHTALYWYRQSLGQGPEFLIYFQGTGAADDSGLPNDRFFAVRPEGSVSTLKIQRTERGDSAVYLCASSLWASGSSYNEQFFGPGTRLTVL.

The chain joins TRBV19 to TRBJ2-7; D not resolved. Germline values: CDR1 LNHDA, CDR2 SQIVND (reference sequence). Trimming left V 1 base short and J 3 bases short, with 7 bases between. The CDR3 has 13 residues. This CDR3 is CASSIGHLYEQYF. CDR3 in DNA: TGTGCCAGTAGTATAGGACACCTCTACGAGCAGTACTTC.